This TCR beta chain was recovered during a study of shared T cell receptors in the human thymus. Using immunoSEQ multiplex PCR, the repertoire was profiled, and TCRdb retains in-frame clones only, with some absent. Of hundreds of thousands of clones detected, roughly 90% appear once; the ten largest clones hold around 0.0099%. V lost 6 bases to trimming and J lost 4 bases, with 13 bases between them. Germline lookup yields CDR1 MNHEY and CDR2 SVGAGI. The CDR3 runs to 14 residues. The sample was also reused in another study, on human thymus T cells. That paper notes: Healthy Finnish infants undergoing corrective surgery for congenital heart defects were used as donors. Thymic resections from corrective heart surgery supplied the tissue. There appeared to be biased usage of V and J genes in thymic and blood repertoires.

The source of this sequence is a boy in the first two years of life with a congenital heart defect. V is TRBV6-5 and J is TRBJ1-3; D is possibly TRBD1 (6 bases). The specimen was thymocytes. CDR3 region: CASRDRWEGNTIYF. CDR3 DNA sequence: TGTGCCAGCAGAGACAGGTGGGAGGGAAACACCATATATTTT.